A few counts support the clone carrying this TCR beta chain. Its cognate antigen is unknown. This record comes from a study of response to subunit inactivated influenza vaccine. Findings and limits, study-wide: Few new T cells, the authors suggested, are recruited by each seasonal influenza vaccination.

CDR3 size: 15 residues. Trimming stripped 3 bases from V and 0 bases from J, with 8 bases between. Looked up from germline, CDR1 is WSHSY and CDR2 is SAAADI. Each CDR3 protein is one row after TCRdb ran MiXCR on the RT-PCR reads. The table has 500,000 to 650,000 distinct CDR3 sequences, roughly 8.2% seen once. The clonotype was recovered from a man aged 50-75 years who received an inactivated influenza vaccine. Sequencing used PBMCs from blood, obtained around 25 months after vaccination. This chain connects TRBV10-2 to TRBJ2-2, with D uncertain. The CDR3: CASSEGRSNTGELFF. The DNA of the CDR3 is TGCGCCAGCAGTGAAGGCAGGTCGAACACCGGGGAGCTGTTTTTT.